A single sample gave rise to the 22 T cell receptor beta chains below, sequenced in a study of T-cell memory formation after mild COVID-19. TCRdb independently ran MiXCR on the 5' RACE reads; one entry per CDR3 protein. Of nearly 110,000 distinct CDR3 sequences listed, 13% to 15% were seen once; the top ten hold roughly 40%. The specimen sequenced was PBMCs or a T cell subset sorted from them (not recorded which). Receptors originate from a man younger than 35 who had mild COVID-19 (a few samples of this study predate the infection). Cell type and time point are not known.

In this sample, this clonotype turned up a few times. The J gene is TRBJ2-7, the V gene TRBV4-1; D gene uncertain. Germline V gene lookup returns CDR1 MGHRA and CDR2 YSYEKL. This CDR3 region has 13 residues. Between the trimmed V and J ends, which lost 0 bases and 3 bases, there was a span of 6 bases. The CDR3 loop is CASSQEPGYEQYV. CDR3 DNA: TGCGCCAGCAGCCAAGAGCCGGGCTACGAGCAGTACGTC.

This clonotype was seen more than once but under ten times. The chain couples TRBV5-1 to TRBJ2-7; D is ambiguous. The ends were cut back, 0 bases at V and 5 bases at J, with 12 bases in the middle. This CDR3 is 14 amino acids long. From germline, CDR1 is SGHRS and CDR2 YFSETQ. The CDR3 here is CASSLDQLGHEQYV. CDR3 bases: TGCGCCAGCAGCTTGGACCAACTGGGCCACGAGCAGTACGTC.

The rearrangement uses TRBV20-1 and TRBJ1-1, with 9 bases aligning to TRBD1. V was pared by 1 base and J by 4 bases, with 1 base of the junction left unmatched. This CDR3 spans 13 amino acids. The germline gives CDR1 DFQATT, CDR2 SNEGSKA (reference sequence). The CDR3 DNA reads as TGCAGTGCTAGAGGACAGGGGGGCACTGAAGCTTTCTTT. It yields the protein CSARGQGGTEAFF.

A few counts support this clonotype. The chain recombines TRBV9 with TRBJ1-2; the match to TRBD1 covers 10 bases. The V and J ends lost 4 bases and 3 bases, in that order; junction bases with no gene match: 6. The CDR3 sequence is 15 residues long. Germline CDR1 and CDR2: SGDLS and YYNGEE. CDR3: CASSFPTGGHYGYTF. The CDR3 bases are TGTGCCAGCAGCTTCCCGACAGGGGGCCACTATGGCTACACCTTC.

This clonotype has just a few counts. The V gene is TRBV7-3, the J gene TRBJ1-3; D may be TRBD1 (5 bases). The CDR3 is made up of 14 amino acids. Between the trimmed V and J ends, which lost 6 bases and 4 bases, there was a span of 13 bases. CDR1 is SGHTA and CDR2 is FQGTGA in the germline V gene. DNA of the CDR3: TGTGCCAGCAGTCCAGGGTCGCCGGGAAACACCATATATTTT. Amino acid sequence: CASSPGSPGNTIYF. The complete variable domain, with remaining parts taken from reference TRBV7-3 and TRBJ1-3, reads GAGVSQTPSNKVTEKGKYVELRCDPISGHTALYWYRQSLGQGPEFLIYFQGTGAADDSGLPNDRFFAVRPEGSVSTLKIQRTERGDSAVYLCASSPGSPGNTIYFGEGSWLTVV.

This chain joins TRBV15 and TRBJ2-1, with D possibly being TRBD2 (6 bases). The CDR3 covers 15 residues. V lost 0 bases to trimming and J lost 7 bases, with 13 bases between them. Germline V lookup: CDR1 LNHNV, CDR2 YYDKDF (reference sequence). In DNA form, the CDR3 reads TGTGCCACCAGCAGAGATGGACTTCGGGGGAATGAGCAGTTCTTC. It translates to CATSRDGLRGNEQFF.

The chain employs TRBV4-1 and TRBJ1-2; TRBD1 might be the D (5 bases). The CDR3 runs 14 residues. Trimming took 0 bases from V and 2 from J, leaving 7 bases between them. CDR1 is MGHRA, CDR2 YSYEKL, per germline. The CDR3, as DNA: TGCGCCAGCAGCCAAGAACCAGGGAACTATGGCTACACCTTC. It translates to CASSQEPGNYGYTF.

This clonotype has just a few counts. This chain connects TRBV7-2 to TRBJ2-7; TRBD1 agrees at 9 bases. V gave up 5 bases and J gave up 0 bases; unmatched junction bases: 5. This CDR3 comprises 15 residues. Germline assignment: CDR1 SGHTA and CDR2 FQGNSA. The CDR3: CASSTDRGRSYEQYV. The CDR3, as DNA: TGTGCCAGCAGCACGGACAGGGGCCGCTCCTACGAGCAGTACGTC.

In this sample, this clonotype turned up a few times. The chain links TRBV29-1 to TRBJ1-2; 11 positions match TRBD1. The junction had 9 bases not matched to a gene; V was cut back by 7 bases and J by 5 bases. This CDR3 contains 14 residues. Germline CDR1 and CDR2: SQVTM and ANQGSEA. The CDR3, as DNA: TGCAGCGCTCGCTGGACAGGGGGCAAGTATGGCTACACCTTC. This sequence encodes CSARWTGGKYGYTF.

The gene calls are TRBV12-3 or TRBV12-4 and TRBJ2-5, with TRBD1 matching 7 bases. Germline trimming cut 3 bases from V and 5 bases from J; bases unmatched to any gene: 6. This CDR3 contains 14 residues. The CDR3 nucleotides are TGTGCCAGCAGTTTGCGTGGGACAGTGGAGACCCAGTACTTC. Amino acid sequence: CASSLRGTVETQYF.

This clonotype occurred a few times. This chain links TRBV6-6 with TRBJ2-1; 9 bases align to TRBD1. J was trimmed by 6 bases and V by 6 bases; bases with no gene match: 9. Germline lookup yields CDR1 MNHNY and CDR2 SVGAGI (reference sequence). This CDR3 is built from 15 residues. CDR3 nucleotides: TGTGCCAGCAGCCAAACAGGGGGCGAAGTCAATGAGCAGTTCTTC. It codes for CASSQTGGEVNEQFF.

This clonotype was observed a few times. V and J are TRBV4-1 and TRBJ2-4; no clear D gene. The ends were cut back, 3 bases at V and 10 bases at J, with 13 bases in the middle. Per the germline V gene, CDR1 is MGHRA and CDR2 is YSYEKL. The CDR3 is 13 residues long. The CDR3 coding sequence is TGCGCCAGCAGCCATAAACCCGGACGGATTCAGTACTTC. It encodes CASSHKPGRIQYF.

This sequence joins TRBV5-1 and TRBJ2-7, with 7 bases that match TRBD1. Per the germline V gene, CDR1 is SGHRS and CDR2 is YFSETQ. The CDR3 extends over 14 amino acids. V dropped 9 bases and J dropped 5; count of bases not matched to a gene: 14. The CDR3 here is CATATATGIDEQYF. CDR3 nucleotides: TGCGCCACGGCTACGGCGACAGGGATAGACGAGCAGTACTTC.

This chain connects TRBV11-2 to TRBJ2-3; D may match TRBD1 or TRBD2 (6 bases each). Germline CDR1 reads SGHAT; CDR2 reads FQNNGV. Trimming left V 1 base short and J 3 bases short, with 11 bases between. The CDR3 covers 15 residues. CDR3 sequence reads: CASSLVWGATDTQYF. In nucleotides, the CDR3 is TGTGCCAGCAGCTTAGTGTGGGGGGCAACAGATACGCAGTATTTT.

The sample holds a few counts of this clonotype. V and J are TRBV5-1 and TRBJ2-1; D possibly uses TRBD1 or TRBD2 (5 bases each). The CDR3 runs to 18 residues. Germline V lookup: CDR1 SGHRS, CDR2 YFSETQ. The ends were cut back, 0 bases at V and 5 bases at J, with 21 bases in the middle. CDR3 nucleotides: TGCGCCAGCAGCTTGGGCCAACGGTCAGGGCGGGTTAACAATGAGCAGTTCTTC. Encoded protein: CASSLGQRSGRVNNEQFF. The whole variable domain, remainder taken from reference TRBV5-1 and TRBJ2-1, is KAGVTQTPRYLIKTRGQQVTLSCSPISGHRSVSWYQQTPGQGLQFLFEYFSETQRNKGNFPGRFSGRQFSNSRSEMNVSTLELGDSALYLCASSLGQRSGRVNNEQFFGPGTRLTVL.

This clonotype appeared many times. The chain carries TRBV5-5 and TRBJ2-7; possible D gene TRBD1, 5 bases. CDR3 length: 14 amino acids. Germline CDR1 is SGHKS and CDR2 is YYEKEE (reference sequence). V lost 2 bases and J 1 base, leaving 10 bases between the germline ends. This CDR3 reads CASSFGHGSYEQYF. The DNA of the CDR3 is TGTGCCAGCAGCTTCGGACACGGTTCCTACGAGCAGTACTTC. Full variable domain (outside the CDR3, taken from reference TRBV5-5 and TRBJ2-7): DAGVTQSPTHLIKTRGQQVTLRCSPISGHKSVSWYQQVLGQGPQFIFQYYEKEERGRGNFPDRFSARQFPNYSSELNVNALLLGDSALYLCASSFGHGSYEQYFGPGTRLTVT.

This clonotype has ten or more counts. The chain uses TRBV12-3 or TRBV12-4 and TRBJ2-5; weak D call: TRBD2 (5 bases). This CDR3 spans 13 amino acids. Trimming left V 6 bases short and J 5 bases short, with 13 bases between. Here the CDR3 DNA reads TGTGCCAGCAGCCCGAGATGGGAGGAGACCCAGTACTTC. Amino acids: CASSPRWEETQYF.

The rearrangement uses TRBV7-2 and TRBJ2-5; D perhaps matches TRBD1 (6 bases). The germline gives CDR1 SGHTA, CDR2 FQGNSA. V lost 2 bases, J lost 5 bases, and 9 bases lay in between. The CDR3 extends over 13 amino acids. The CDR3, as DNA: TGTGCCAGCAGCTTATGGGGGCGGGAGACCCAGTACTTC. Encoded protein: CASSLWGRETQYF.

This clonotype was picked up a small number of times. CDR3 sequence (DNA): TGCGCCAGCAGCCAAGTCGCAGGGACTTTGGACACCATATATTTT. This gives the protein CASSQVAGTLDTIYF. The rearrangement uses TRBV4-1 and TRBJ1-3; possibly TRBD1 for D (5 bases). The CDR3 consists of 15 residues. Between the trimmed V and J ends, which lost 1 base and 8 bases, there was a span of 15 bases. Germline CDR1 and CDR2: MGHRA and YSYEKL.

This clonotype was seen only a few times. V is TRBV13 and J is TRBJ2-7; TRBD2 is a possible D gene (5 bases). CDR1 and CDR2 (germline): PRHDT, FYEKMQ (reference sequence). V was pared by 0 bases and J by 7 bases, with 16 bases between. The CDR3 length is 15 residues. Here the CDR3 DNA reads TGTGCCAGCAGCTTAGGCCCCCTCATTCAGCGGGAGCAGTACGTC. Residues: CASSLGPLIQREQYV.

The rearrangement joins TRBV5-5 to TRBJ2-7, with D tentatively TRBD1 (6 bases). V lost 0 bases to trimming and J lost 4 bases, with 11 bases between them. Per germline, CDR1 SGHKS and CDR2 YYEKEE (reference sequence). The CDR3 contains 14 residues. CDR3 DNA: TGTGCCAGCAGCTTGGAGGCAGGGGATTACGAGCAGTACTTC. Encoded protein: CASSLEAGDYEQYF.

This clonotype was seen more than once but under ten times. The CDR3 nucleotides read TGTGCCAGCAGCCCGGGACTAGCGGGGGGGAACGAGCAGTACTTC. Its protein product is CASSPGLAGGNEQYF. The chain carries TRBV3-1 and TRBJ2-7; 16 bases map to TRBD2. CDR1 LGHDT and CDR2 YNNKEL come from the germline V gene (reference sequence). The ends lost 4 bases at V and 5 bases at J; junction bases unmatched: 2. The CDR3 runs to 15 residues.